The 30 T cell receptor beta chains below come from one sample, sequenced in a study of shared clonotypes between healthy human individuals. Libraries were prepared by immunoSEQ multiplex PCR; TCRdb keeps only in-frame clonotypes and omits some of them. The sample includes under 2.5 million clones, roughly 92% of them seen just once. The sequencing input was naive CD4+ T cells from PBMCs. Sample subset: CD45RA+ positively selected. These receptor sequences come from a man aged 18 to 30 in good health. Some clones in this sample may be carry-over from other donors' samples.

Regarding this clone: Other nucleotide sequences from this sample produce the same CDR3. The J gene is TRBJ1-1, the V gene TRBV19; D is unresolved. Germline V gene data show CDR1 as LNHDA and CDR2 as SQIVND (reference sequence). V lost 0 bases and J lost 2, with 7 bases in between. CDR3 length: 14 residues. The CDR3 DNA reads as TGTGCCAGTAGTATAGATCGGGCAAACACTGAAGCTTTCTTT. It encodes CASSIDRANTEAFF.

The chain has TRBV10-3 and TRBJ2-5; 7 positions agree with TRBD2. Germline CDR1 ENHRY, CDR2 SYGVKD. Trimming took 0 bases from V and 7 from J; bases not matched to a gene: 5. CDR3 length: 14 amino acids. CDR3 amino acids: CAISESSGRGTQYF. Written as DNA, the CDR3 is TGTGCCATCAGTGAGTCGTCGGGGAGGGGGACCCAGTACTTC.

The chain recombines TRBV25-1 with TRBJ2-5; 8 positions agree with TRBD1. The J call is uncertain, as TRBJ2-7 better fits the DNA end. This CDR3 has 16 residues. CDR1 and CDR2 (germline): MGHDK, SYGVNS. As DNA, the CDR3 is TGTGCCAGCAGTGAATCGGTCAGGACAGGGTCCTACGAGCAGTACTTC. Its protein is CASSESVRTGSYEQYF.

This sequence joins TRBV6-1 and TRBJ1-4; possibly TRBD1 for D (6 bases). This CDR3 contains 14 residues. Germline loops: CDR1 MNHNS, CDR2 SASEGT. With 9 bases removed from V and 8 bases from J, the gap between germline ends came to 19 bases. CDR3 region: CASILPGAREKLFF. DNA of the CDR3: TGTGCCAGTATCCTTCCGGGGGCTCGAGAAAAACTGTTTTTT.

This sequence joins TRBV6-4 and TRBJ2-2; 8 bases map to TRBD1. The CDR3 sequence is 18 residues long. V lost 6 bases, J lost 0 bases, and 12 bases stayed unmatched. The V gene's germline CDR1 is MRHNA and CDR2 SNTAGT. Written as DNA, the CDR3 is TGTGCCAGCAGCCCTAACAGGGACAGGTTCGCGAACACCGGGGAGCTGTTTTTT. Amino acids: CASSPNRDRFANTGELFF.

The rearrangement uses TRBV9 and TRBJ2-1; tentative D call: TRBD2 (5 bases). This CDR3 is built from 16 residues. Looked up from germline, CDR1 is SGDLS and CDR2 is YYNGEE. V was pared by 1 base and J by 0 bases, with 11 bases between. The CDR3 loop is CASSVYGRASYNEQFF. Written as DNA, the CDR3 is TGTGCCAGCAGCGTATACGGGCGGGCCTCCTACAATGAGCAGTTCTTC.

The chain links TRBV27 to TRBJ1-6; no definite D call. The CDR3 has 14 amino acids. Trimming took off 6 bases at V and 0 bases at J, with 6 bases between the two ends. Germline-derived CDR1 and CDR2 are MNHEY and SMNVEV (reference sequence). Written as DNA, the CDR3 is TGTGCCAGCAGCGGAGGCTCCTATAATTCACCCCTCCACTTT. Translation gives CASSGGSYNSPLHF.

The chain carries TRBV28 and TRBJ2-7; TRBD1 agrees at 10 bases. The trim removed 5 bases at V and 2 bases at J, leaving 9 bases unmatched. The CDR3 is made up of 16 amino acids. CDR1 and CDR2 (germline): MDHEN, SYDVKM. In nucleotides, the CDR3 is TGTGCCAGCAGTAGCCTGGGACAGGGGAAAACCTACGAGCAGTACTTC. It translates to CASSSLGQGKTYEQYF.

The V call is TRBV5-1, the J call TRBJ1-4, with D unresolved. Trimming left V 4 bases short and J 7 bases short, with 17 bases between. CDR1 is SGHRS, CDR2 YFSETQ, per germline. This CDR3 contains 15 residues. In nucleotides, the CDR3 is TGCGCCAGCAGCCCGGACGGGCAGACGCGTGAAAAACTGTTTTTT. This codes for CASSPDGQTREKLFF.

This CDR3 is CASSQSLAGTGAQETQYF. The DNA of the CDR3 is TGCGCCAGCAGCCAATCTTTGGCCGGGACAGGGGCTCAAGAGACCCAGTACTTC. The chain combines TRBV4-1 with TRBJ2-5; 10 nucleotides line up with TRBD1. CDR3 length: 18 residues. Germline V gene lookup returns CDR1 MGHRA and CDR2 YSYEKL. Trimming cost V 2 bases and J 2 bases; bases outside gene matches: 11.

This clone occurred once. This sequence joins TRBV7-2 and TRBJ2-2, with 10 bases that match TRBD2. Germline loops: CDR1 SGHTA, CDR2 FQGNSA. With V trimmed by 5 bases and J by 6 bases, 9 bases remained unmatched. CDR3 length: 16 residues. For the CDR3, the DNA is TGTGCCAGCAGCCAAGGAGCGGGAGGGCCGGCCGGGGAGCTGTTTTTT. Protein product: CASSQGAGGPAGELFF.

The chain has TRBV6-1 and TRBJ1-5, with D possibly TRBD1 on 5 matching bases. The CDR3 is made up of 14 amino acids. Germline-derived CDR1 and CDR2 are MNHNS and SASEGT. V was clipped by 5 bases and J by 6 bases, with 14 bases between them. The DNA of the CDR3 is TGTGCCAGCAGTCTGACTCCAGGGAGTCAGCCCCAGCATTTT. Translation gives CASSLTPGSQPQHF.

Comments on this clone: The germline gene is not matched at one end of the junction; a read error may be the cause. The chain uses TRBV10-2 and TRBJ1-5; TRBD1 might be the D (5 bases). Germline loops: CDR1 WSHSY, CDR2 SAAADI. CDR3 size: 19 residues. The chain's CDR3 is CASSESTWGSGPLNQSQHF. The CDR3 DNA is TGCGCCAGCAGTGAGTCGACGTGGGGCTCAGGGCCCTTAAATCAGTCCCAGCATTTT.

CDR3 nucleotide sequence: TGTGCCAGCAGTGAAGGCAGGGGGCTCCAACAGCCCCAGCATTTT. Its translation: CASSEGRGLQQPQHF. This chain links TRBV2 with TRBJ1-5; 8 positions agree with TRBD1. CDR1 is SNHLY and CDR2 is FYNNEI in the germline V gene. V lost 1 base to trimming and J lost 7 bases; unmatched junction nucleotides: 6. This CDR3 comprises 15 residues.

V gene TRBV11-1 combines with J gene TRBJ2-1; D may be TRBD2 (5 bases). The CDR3 runs 17 residues. Trimming stripped 6 bases from V and 0 bases from J, with 18 bases between. Germline values: CDR1 SGHAT, CDR2 FQDESV (reference sequence). This CDR3 reads CASRNLLAGHSYNEQFF. The CDR3 region has the DNA TGTGCCAGCAGGAACCTTCTCGCGGGCCACTCCTACAATGAGCAGTTCTTC.

The chain links TRBV5-1 to TRBJ2-1; 9 bases match TRBD2. The CDR3 runs to 16 residues. CDR1 is SGHRS, CDR2 YFSETQ, per germline. Unmatched junction bases numbered 10, after V lost 0 bases and J lost 9 bases. The CDR3 sequence: CASSLVASGTFAEQFF. The CDR3 DNA sequence: TGCGCCAGCAGCTTGGTGGCTAGCGGGACCTTCGCTGAGCAGTTCTTC. The full variable domain, completed using reference TRBV5-1 and TRBJ2-1, is KAGVTQTPRYLIKTRGQQVTLSCSPISGHRSVSWYQQTPGQGLQFLFEYFSETQRNKGNFPGRFSGRQFSNSRSEMNVSTLELGDSALYLCASSLVASGTFAEQFFGPGTRLTVL.

The rearrangement uses TRBV7-9 and TRBJ1-6; maybe TRBD1 (6 bases). From germline, CDR1 is SEHNR and CDR2 FQNEAQ (reference sequence). V was cut by 7 bases and J by 7 bases, with 11 bases left in between. This CDR3 has 13 amino acids. As DNA, the CDR3 is TGTGCCAGCACCGCAACAGGGAATTCACCCCTCCACTTT. Its protein product is CASTATGNSPLHF.

V usage is TRBV11-2 and J usage is TRBJ2-1; no definite D call. V gave up 2 bases and J gave up 5 bases, with 4 bases separating them. The CDR3 totals 12 residues. CDR1 and CDR2 from the germline V gene are SGHAT and FQNNGV. For the CDR3, the DNA is TGTGCCAGCAGCTTACAGGACAATGAGCAGTTCTTC. This encodes CASSLQDNEQFF.

The rearrangement uses TRBV5-4 and TRBJ2-2; the D gene is possibly TRBD1 (6 bases). The CDR3 runs to 16 residues. Germline values: CDR1 SGHNT, CDR2 YYREEE (reference sequence). The V and J ends lost 4 bases and 3 bases respectively, with 16 bases between them. The CDR3 reads CASSPGLGAHTGELFF. The CDR3 coding sequence is TGTGCCAGCAGCCCAGGATTGGGGGCGCACACCGGGGAGCTGTTTTTT.

The chain links TRBV20-1 to TRBJ2-3; D is uncertain. V was clipped by 2 bases and J by 4 bases, with 4 bases between them. Germline loops: CDR1 DFQATT, CDR2 SNEGSKA (reference sequence). The CDR3 is 11 residues long. CDR3 sequence (DNA): TGCAGTGCTAGAAATCCAGATACGCAGTATTTT. Protein: CSARNPDTQYF.

The chain carries TRBV6-1 and TRBJ2-7; D might be TRBD2 (5 bases). This CDR3 contains 12 residues. Germline V gene data show CDR1 as MNHNS and CDR2 as SASEGT. Trimming removed 5 bases from V and 6 bases from J, with 11 bases in between. CDR3 DNA sequence: TGTGCCAGCAGTCGGAGAGGGCCCGAGCAGTACTTC. It translates to CASSRRGPEQYF.

This clone was observed once. CDR3 bases: TGTGCCAGCAGCACGGGTACCCTTCTAGCGGGAGATGAGCAGTTCTTC. Translation: CASSTGTLLAGDEQFF. The rearrangement joins TRBV7-2 to TRBJ2-1; 10 bases map to TRBD2. The length of the CDR3 is 16 residues. The V gene end was trimmed by 5 bases and the J gene end by 8 bases; junction bases not matched to a gene: 12. Germline V gene lookup returns CDR1 SGHTA and CDR2 FQGNSA.

The V call is TRBV7-8, the J call TRBJ2-7; 7 bases fit TRBD1. Germline V gene lookup returns CDR1 SGHVS and CDR2 FQNEAQ. Germline trimming cut 4 bases from V and 2 bases from J; bases unmatched to any gene: 8. This CDR3 comprises 15 residues. CDR3 bases: TGTGCCAGCAGCTACAGAGGGACAGACGCCTACGAGCAGTACTTC. Its protein product is CASSYRGTDAYEQYF.

The V and J genes are TRBV5-4 and TRBJ2-2, with 8 nucleotides matching TRBD2. Germline V gene sequence: CDR1 SGHNT, CDR2 YYREEE (reference sequence). The V and J ends lost 4 bases and 2 bases, in that order; junction bases with no gene match: 10. This CDR3 region has 17 residues. The CDR3 region has the DNA TGTGCCAGCAGCCCTAAACCCGGGACTAGTAACACCGGGGAGCTGTTTTTT. This translates into CASSPKPGTSNTGELFF.

The chain employs TRBV11-2 and TRBJ1-4, with D maybe TRBD1 (5 bases). Germline loops: CDR1 SGHAT, CDR2 FQNNGV. This CDR3 region has 13 residues. V shed 5 bases and J shed 7 bases, with 11 bases lying between them. This chain's CDR3 is CASSLPGLEKLFF. The CDR3, as DNA: TGTGCCAGCAGCCTACCGGGACTTGAAAAACTGTTTTTT.

The rearrangement joins TRBV9 to TRBJ2-3; 9 bases are shared with TRBD2. This CDR3 contains 17 residues. Germline V gene data show CDR1 as SGDLS and CDR2 as YYNGEE. V lost 1 base, J lost 1 base, and 7 bases stayed unmatched. The DNA for the CDR3 is TGTGCCAGCAGCGTAAGTAGCGGGAGTTTTGGCACAGATACGCAGTATTTT. Amino acid sequence: CASSVSSGSFGTDTQYF.

J is TRBJ1-5 and V is TRBV10-3, with D maybe TRBD1 (5 bases). CDR1 is ENHRY and CDR2 is SYGVKD in the germline V gene. V lost 10 bases and J lost 7, with 8 bases in between. This CDR3 has 10 residues. This CDR3 is CATGGQPQHF. CDR3 coding DNA: TGTGCCACCGGGGGACAGCCCCAGCATTTT.

This clone was detected only a few times. The V call is TRBV4-1, the J call TRBJ1-1; no definite D call. The CDR3 covers 14 residues. CDR1 is MGHRA, CDR2 YSYEKL, per germline. V dropped 0 bases and J dropped 1 base, with 6 bases sitting between them. The DNA for the CDR3 is TGCGCCAGCAGCCAAGAATTACCGAACACTGAAGCTTTCTTT. Translated, it gives CASSQELPNTEAFF.

V gene TRBV28 combines with J gene TRBJ2-6; no reliable D call. In germline, CDR1 is MDHEN, CDR2 SYDVKM. V was cut by 10 bases and J by 1 base, with 11 bases left in between. The CDR3 sequence is 14 residues long. DNA of the CDR3: TGTGCCACCACCCTGATATCTGGGGCCAACGTCCTGACTTTC. It codes for CATTLISGANVLTF.

V is TRBV6-1 and J is TRBJ1-1; D perhaps matches TRBD1 (6 bases). The length of the CDR3 is 15 residues. Per germline, CDR1 MNHNS and CDR2 SASEGT. Between the trimmed V and J ends, which lost 7 bases and 0 bases, there was a span of 15 bases. The CDR3 loop is CASTRTEELNTEAFF. The CDR3, as DNA: TGTGCCAGCACCCGGACAGAGGAACTGAACACTGAAGCTTTCTTT.